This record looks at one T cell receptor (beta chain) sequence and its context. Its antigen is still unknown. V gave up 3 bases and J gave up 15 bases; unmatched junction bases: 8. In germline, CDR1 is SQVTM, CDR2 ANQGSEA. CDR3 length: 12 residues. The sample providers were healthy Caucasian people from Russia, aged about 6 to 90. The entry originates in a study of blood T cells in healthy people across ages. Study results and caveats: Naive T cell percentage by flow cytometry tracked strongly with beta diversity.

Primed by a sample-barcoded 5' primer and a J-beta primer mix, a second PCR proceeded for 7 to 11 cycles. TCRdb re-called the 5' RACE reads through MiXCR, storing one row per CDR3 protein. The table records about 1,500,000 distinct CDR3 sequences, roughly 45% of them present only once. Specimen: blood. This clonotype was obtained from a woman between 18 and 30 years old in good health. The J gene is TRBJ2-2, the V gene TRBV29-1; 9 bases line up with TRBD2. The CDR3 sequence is CSVERLAGSLFF. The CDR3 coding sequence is TGCAGCGTTGAGAGGCTAGCGGGAAGTTTGTTTTTT.